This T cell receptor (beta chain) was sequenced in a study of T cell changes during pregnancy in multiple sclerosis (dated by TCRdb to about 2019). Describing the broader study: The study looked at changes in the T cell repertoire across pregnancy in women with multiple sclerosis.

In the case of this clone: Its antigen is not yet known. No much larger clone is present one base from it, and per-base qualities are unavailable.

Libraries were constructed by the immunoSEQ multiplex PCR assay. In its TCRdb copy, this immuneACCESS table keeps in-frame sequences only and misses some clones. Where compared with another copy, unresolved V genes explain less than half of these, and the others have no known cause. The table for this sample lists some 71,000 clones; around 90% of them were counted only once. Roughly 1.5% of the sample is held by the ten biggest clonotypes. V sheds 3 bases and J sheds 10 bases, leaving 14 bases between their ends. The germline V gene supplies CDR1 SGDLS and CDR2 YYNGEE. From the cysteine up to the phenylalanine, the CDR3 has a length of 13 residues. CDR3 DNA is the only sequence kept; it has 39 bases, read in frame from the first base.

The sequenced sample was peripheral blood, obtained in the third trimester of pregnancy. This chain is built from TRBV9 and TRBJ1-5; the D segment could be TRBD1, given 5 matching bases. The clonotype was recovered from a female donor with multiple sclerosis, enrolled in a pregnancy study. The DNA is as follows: TGTGCCAGCAGCGGAAGAATTGACAGTCCCCAGCATTTT. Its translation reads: CASSGRIDSPQHF. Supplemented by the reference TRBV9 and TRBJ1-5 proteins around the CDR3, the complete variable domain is DSGVTQTPKHLITATGQRVTLRCSPRSGDLSVYWYQQSLDQGLQFLIQYYNGEERAKGNILERFSAQQFPDLHSELNLSSLELGDSALYFCASSGRIDSPQHFGDGTRLSIL.